Each of the 21 T cell receptor beta chains below was sequenced from the same sample in a study of technical replicates of blood from several donors. Sequencing used immunoSEQ multiplex PCR; TCRdb keeps in-frame clones, though not all of them. This table has tens of thousands of clones, approximately 95% appearing once. Specimen: T cells isolated from PBMCs. The receptors were sampled from a human donor in good health.

A single count supports this clone. Written as DNA, the CDR3 is TGTGCCAGCAGTTACGGAGGGGCCCACGAGCAGTACTTC. Translating it yields CASSYGGAHEQYF. The chain combines TRBV6-5 with TRBJ2-7, with a weak D call TRBD2 (6 bases). The CDR3 has 13 residues. CDR1 is MNHEY, CDR2 SVGAGI, per germline. V dropped 2 bases and J dropped 5 bases, with 10 bases sitting between them.

V gene TRBV7-9 combines with J gene TRBJ1-2; D is ambiguous. V shed 2 bases and J shed 4 bases, with 14 bases lying between them. Germline lookup yields CDR1 SEHNR and CDR2 FQNEAQ (reference sequence). The CDR3 has 15 amino acids. This CDR3 is CASSLLALSFYGYTF. CDR3 sequence (DNA): TGTGCCAGCAGCTTACTAGCCCTGAGCTTCTATGGCTACACCTTC.

V is TRBV27 and J is TRBJ1-5; TRBD1 aligns across 9 bases. Germline values: CDR1 MNHEY, CDR2 SMNVEV (reference sequence). Trimming at V came to 5 bases and at J to 8 bases, leaving 13 bases not matched to a gene. CDR3 length: 16 amino acids. The CDR3 nucleotides are TGTGCCAGCAGTACAGGGGGCGCAGGGAAAAGGGAGCCCCAGCATTTT. Encoded protein: CASSTGGAGKREPQHF.

V and J are TRBV15 and TRBJ1-5; perhaps TRBD1 as D (6 bases). The germline V and J ends were trimmed by 5 bases and 4 bases, with 15 bases remaining between them. There are 15 residues in the CDR3. CDR1 and CDR2 from the germline V gene are LNHNV and YYDKDF (reference sequence). The CDR3 region is CATSGIQGGNQPQHF. CDR3 DNA sequence: TGTGCCACCAGCGGAATACAGGGTGGGAATCAGCCCCAGCATTTT.

The chain couples TRBV13 to TRBJ2-5, with TRBD2 matching over 11 bases. This CDR3 is 17 amino acids long. CDR1 and CDR2 (germline): PRHDT, FYEKMQ (reference sequence). With V trimmed by 1 base and J by 5 bases, 9 bases remained unmatched. The CDR3 DNA reads TGTGCCAGCAGCTTAGCCTCACTAGCGGGAGTTACGGAGACCCAGTACTTC. Encoded protein: CASSLASLAGVTETQYF.

The V call is TRBV5-1, the J call TRBJ2-2, with 7 positions matching TRBD1. The V segment lost 7 bases and the J segment 3 bases; nucleotides outside the gene matches: 6. Germline V lookup: CDR1 SGHRS, CDR2 YFSETQ. The CDR3 has 14 amino acids. CDR3 nucleotides: TGCGCCAGCCGAGGGGGCGCGGACACCGGGGAGCTGTTTTTT. It specifies CASRGGADTGELFF.

The V call is TRBV11-2, the J call TRBJ1-1; 7 positions agree with TRBD1. Germline CDR1 and CDR2: SGHAT and FQNNGV. The CDR3 has 15 amino acids. V shed 5 bases, J shed 3 bases, and the junction held 9 bases outside the gene matches. CDR3 nucleotide sequence: TGTGCCAGCAGCGCCCGCCGAGACAGGGACACTGAAGCTTTCTTT. Its protein is CASSARRDRDTEAFF.

The J gene is TRBJ1-4, the V gene TRBV19; D possibly corresponds to TRBD1 (6 bases). Germline V gene sequence: CDR1 LNHDA, CDR2 SQIVND (reference sequence). Trimming removed 7 bases at V and 3 bases at J, with 15 bases between. The CDR3 is made up of 15 amino acids. CDR3 protein: CASTRPGTPNEKLFF. The CDR3 bases are TGTGCCAGTACCCGACCCGGGACACCTAATGAAAAACTGTTTTTT.

This CDR3 reads CASRSGLPYEQYF. The CDR3 DNA follows: TGTGCCAGCAGGTCAGGGCTCCCCTACGAGCAGTACTTC. V is TRBV6-5 and J is TRBJ2-7, with D perhaps matching TRBD1 (5 bases). In germline, CDR1 is MNHEY, CDR2 SVGAGI. Between the trimmed V and J ends, which lost 6 bases and 2 bases, there was a span of 11 bases. There are 13 residues in the CDR3.

The chain carries TRBV19 and TRBJ2-7; 9 bases line up with TRBD1. CDR1 is LNHDA, CDR2 SQIVND, per germline (reference sequence). V dropped 5 bases and J dropped 3; count of bases not matched to a gene: 5. The CDR3 contains 14 residues. The CDR3 DNA reads TGTGCCAGTAGTTACAGGGGGCGAAGCTACGAGCAGTACTTC. Its translation is CASSYRGRSYEQYF.

The chain uses TRBV7-8 and TRBJ2-1; a possible D gene is TRBD2 (6 bases). With 4 bases removed from V and 4 bases from J, the gap between germline ends came to 11 bases. Germline V lookup: CDR1 SGHVS, CDR2 FQNEAQ. CDR3 length: 14 residues. DNA for the CDR3: TGTGCCAGCAGCTCGAAGGACTATTACAATGAGCAGTTCTTC. Protein product: CASSSKDYYNEQFF.

The CDR3 is CASSAAYRGQKLFF. CDR3 sequence (DNA): TGTGCCAGCAGTGCTGCTTACAGGGGGCAAAAACTGTTTTTT. V and J are TRBV2 and TRBJ1-4; 9 bases are a match to TRBD1. Looked up from germline, CDR1 is SNHLY and CDR2 is FYNNEI. The CDR3 is 14 residues long. The junction had 6 bases not matched to a gene; V was cut back by 4 bases and J by 9 bases.

The sample holds one count of this clone. The chain employs TRBV5-4 and TRBJ2-5; 9 nucleotides agree with TRBD2. This CDR3 is 15 amino acids long. Germline V lookup: CDR1 SGHNT, CDR2 YYREEE (reference sequence). The V gene end was trimmed by 3 bases and the J gene end by 4 bases; junction bases not matched to a gene: 7. CDR3 DNA: TGTGCCAGCAGCTCAATAGCGGGAGTCGGAGAGACCCAGTACTTC. Translated: CASSSIAGVGETQYF. Supplemented by reference TRBV5-4 and TRBJ2-5, the full variable domain reads ETGVTQSPTHLIKTRGQQVTLRCSSQSGHNTVSWYQQALGQGPQFIFQYYREEENGRGNFPPRFSGLQFPNYSSELNVNALELDDSALYLCASSSIAGVGETQYFGPGTRLLVL.

V gene TRBV19 combines with J gene TRBJ2-7, with a weak D call TRBD1 (5 bases). V lost 5 bases to trimming and J lost 2 bases, with 10 bases between them. CDR1 LNHDA and CDR2 SQIVND come from the germline V gene (reference sequence). The CDR3 loop spans 13 amino acids. The CDR3 region is CASSSTVAYEQYF. The CDR3 region has the DNA TGTGCCAGTAGTTCGACAGTAGCCTACGAGCAGTACTTC.

The chain uses TRBV6-5 and TRBJ1-1, with D possibly TRBD1 on 6 matching bases. Germline V gene sequence: CDR1 MNHEY, CDR2 SVGAGI. The CDR3 contains 14 residues. V lost 6 bases and J lost 3, with 14 bases in between. The CDR3 DNA reads TGTGCCAGCAGCTTAAACAGGGAATACACTGAAGCTTTCTTT. Amino acid sequence: CASSLNREYTEAFF.

The V and J genes are TRBV7-6 and TRBJ1-5; D is possibly TRBD1 (6 bases). The CDR3 runs 16 residues. The V end was cut by 3 bases, the J end by 0 bases, with 12 bases between. CDR1 is SGHVS, CDR2 FNYEAQ, per germline. Here the CDR3 reads CASSLGGGHSNQPQHF. The CDR3 DNA is TGTGCCAGCAGCTTGGGAGGGGGACATAGCAATCAGCCCCAGCATTTT.

The chain combines TRBV2 with TRBJ1-6; unclear D gene. This CDR3 has 13 residues. V dropped 5 bases and J dropped 8 bases, with 10 bases sitting between them. CDR1 is SNHLY, CDR2 FYNNEI, per germline. The CDR3 here is CASSFQEDSPLHF. The CDR3 DNA reads as TGTGCCAGCAGTTTTCAGGAGGATTCACCCCTCCACTTT.

The chain's CDR3 is CASSPGTTTDTQYF. CDR3 coding DNA: TGTGCCAGCAGCCCCGGGACAACCACAGATACGCAGTATTTT. This chain joins TRBV7-6 and TRBJ2-3; the D gene is possibly TRBD1 (6 bases). In germline, CDR1 is SGHVS, CDR2 FNYEAQ. The ends were cut back, 5 bases at V and 2 bases at J, with 11 bases in the middle. The CDR3 loop spans 14 amino acids.

V and J are TRBV13 and TRBJ1-1; 8 bases fit TRBD1. The V gene end was trimmed by 8 bases and the J gene end by 1 base; junction bases not matched to a gene: 6. The CDR3 consists of 14 residues. Germline-derived CDR1 and CDR2 are PRHDT and FYEKMQ (reference sequence). CDR3 nucleotides: TGTGCCAGCGTGGACAGGGCGAAGAACACTGAAGCTTTCTTT. Its translation is CASVDRAKNTEAFF.

This chain links TRBV30 with TRBJ1-1, with D hard to call. This CDR3 spans 13 amino acids. Trimming took 3 bases from V and 0 from J, leaving 8 bases between them. CDR1 is GTSNPN, CDR2 SVGIG, per germline (reference sequence). The CDR3 reads CAWREFMNTEAFF. DNA for the CDR3: TGTGCCTGGAGAGAGTTTATGAACACTGAAGCTTTCTTT.

The chain couples TRBV5-6 to TRBJ2-7, with TRBD1 as a possible D gene (5 bases). CDR3 size: 14 residues. Germline CDR1 is SGHDT and CDR2 is YYEEEE. V lost 0 bases to trimming and J lost 3 bases, with 10 bases between them. CDR3 nucleotides: TGTGCCAGCAGCTTGGGCTCAGGGATCTACGAGCAGTACTTC. As protein: CASSLGSGIYEQYF. The full variable domain, its missing parts supplied by reference TRBV5-6 and TRBJ2-7, is DAGVTQSPTHLIKTRGQQVTLRCSPKSGHDTVSWYQQALGQGPQFIFQYYEEEERQRGNFPDRFSGHQFPNYSSELNVNALLLGDSALYLCASSLGSGIYEQYFGPGTRLTVT.